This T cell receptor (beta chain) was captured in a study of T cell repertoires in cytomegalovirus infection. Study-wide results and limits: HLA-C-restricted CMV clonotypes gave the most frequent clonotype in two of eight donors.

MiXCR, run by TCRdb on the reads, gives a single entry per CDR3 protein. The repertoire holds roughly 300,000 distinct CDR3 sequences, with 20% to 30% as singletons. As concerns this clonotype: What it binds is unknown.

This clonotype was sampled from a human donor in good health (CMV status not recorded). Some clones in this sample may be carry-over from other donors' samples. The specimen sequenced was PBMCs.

The CDR3 region is CSARGVIGRAPNEQFF. The CDR3 DNA follows: TGCAGTGCTAGAGGAGTCATTGGGAGGGCCCCTAATGAGCAGTTCTTC. J is TRBJ2-1 and V is TRBV20-1, with 7 nucleotides matching TRBD2. Germline CDR1 is DFQATT and CDR2 is SNEGSKA (reference sequence). The CDR3 covers 16 residues. V lost 1 base and J lost 7; bases outside the gene matches: 13.